The source of this T cell receptor (beta chain) is a study of blood T cell repertoires in COVID-19. Study overall: Nucleic acid was either cDNA or gDNA, and it came from T cells, B-cell-depleted T cells, or PBMCs.

This CDR3 comprises 13 residues. V was clipped by 5 bases and J by 4 bases, with 11 bases between them. This study enrolled people aged 18 to 89 from about two dozen US geographic areas. Clinical histories supplied by participants themselves formed the basis of cohort assignment. Per the authors' pipeline: Estimated nucleated cell counts came from reference gene primer amplification. Here immunoSEQ multiplex PCR was the method, and the copy in TCRdb shows in-frame clones only, minus some. The V and J calls and clone size come from that table; D and trimming were worked out from the DNA. The sample contains a few hundred thousand clones, 80% to 90% of which appear only once.

V is TRBV12-3 or TRBV12-4 and J is TRBJ1-2, with a possible D match to TRBD1 (5 bases). What was sequenced was PBMCs or T cells enriched from blood (not recorded which). The sequence came from a man under 40 who had recovered from COVID-19. CDR3 coding DNA: TGTGCCAGCAGTCAACAGGAAGGCTATGGCTACACCTTC. It is translated as CASSQQEGYGYTF.